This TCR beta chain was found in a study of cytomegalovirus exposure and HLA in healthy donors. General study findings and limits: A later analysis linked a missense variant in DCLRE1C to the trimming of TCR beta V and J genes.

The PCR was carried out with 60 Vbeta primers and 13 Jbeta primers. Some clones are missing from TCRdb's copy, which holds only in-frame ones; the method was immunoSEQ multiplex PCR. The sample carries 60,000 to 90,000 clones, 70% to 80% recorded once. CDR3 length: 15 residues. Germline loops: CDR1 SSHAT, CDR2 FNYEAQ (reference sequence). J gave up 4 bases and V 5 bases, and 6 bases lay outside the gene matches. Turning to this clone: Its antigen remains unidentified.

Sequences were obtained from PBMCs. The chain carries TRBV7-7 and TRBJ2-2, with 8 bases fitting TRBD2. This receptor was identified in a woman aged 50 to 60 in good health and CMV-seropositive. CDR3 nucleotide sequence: TGTGCCAGCAGCCGAGCGGGGGCGGCCACCGGGGAGCTGTTTTTT. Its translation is CASSRAGAATGELFF.